Listed below are T cell receptor beta chains from one sample, sequenced in a study of OX40 agonist ivuxolimab in advanced cancers. Assay: immunoSEQ multiplex PCR; the TCRdb copy retains only in-frame clones and omits some. This sample has fewer than 60,000 clones, with more than 85% found just once. Sequencing used CD4+ or CD8+ T cells sorted from blood, obtained in a trial of the OX40 agonist ivuxolimab. The receptor set was obtained from an adult with an advanced solid tumor such as melanoma, head and neck, liver or kidney cancer. CDR3s include the opening cysteine and the closing phenylalanine or tryptophan. A D gene is named only where the DNA matches it firmly. Some rows mark clone size as missing; the rest say once, few, many or name a class of expanded clone.

j_call,v_call,d_call,clone_size,cdr3_nt,cdr3_aa
TRBJ2-3,TRBV29-1,.,.,TGCAGCGTTTCCCAGACCAACGCAGATACGCAGTATTTT,CSVSQTNADTQYF
TRBJ2-3,TRBV7-2,.,.,TGTGCCAGCAGCTTGTTTGGGGGAGGTCTGGCAGATACGCAGTATTTT,CASSLFGGGLADTQYF
TRBJ1-5,TRBV2,.,.,TGTGCCAGCAGGGACATTTTCAGTCAGCCCCAGCATTTT,CASRDIFSQPQHF
TRBJ2-7,TRBV6-1,TRBD1,once,TGTGCCAGCCGGGACAGGGGTCTCTACGAGCAGTACTTC,CASRDRGLYEQYF
TRBJ1-1,TRBV20-1,.,few,TGCAGTGTGCAGGTTAACACTGAAGCTTTCTTT,CSVQVNTEAFF
TRBJ2-1,TRBV27,TRBD2,.,TGTGCCAGCACCCTGGGGCGGGAGGGCCATCATGAGCAGTTCTTC,CASTLGREGHHEQFF
TRBJ2-7,TRBV4-1,TRBD1,.,TGCGCCAGCAGCCCAGGACAGGGGGACTACGAGCAGTACTTC,CASSPGQGDYEQYF
TRBJ1-1,TRBV4-3,TRBD1,once,TGCGCCAGCAGCCAGATACAGGGGCACACTGAAGCTTTCTTT,CASSQIQGHTEAFF
TRBJ2-3,TRBV5-4,TRBD1,.,TGTGCCAGCAGCTTGCAGGGGGCAGATACGCAGTATTTT,CASSLQGADTQYF
TRBJ2-2,TRBV18,.,.,TGTGCCAGCTCACCACCCGGGGCATTGAACACCGGGGAGCTGTTTTTT,CASSPPGALNTGELFF
TRBJ2-7,TRBV6-5,TRBD2,.,TGTGCCATCCGAGCGGGAGAACCATACGAGCAGTACTTC,CAIRAGEPYEQYF
TRBJ2-1,TRBV7-3,TRBD1,.,TGTGCCAGCAGCTCGACCGGGACAGGGAGGGAGCAGTTCTTC,CASSSTGTGREQFF
TRBJ1-5,TRBV7-6,.,.,TGTGCCAGCAGCTCAAGCCAGGGCGATCAGCCCCAGCATTTT,CASSSSQGDQPQHF
TRBJ2-1,TRBV7-2,.,.,TGTGCCAGCAGCTTACGGGCCCACAGGGCTAGGGAGCAGTTCTTC,CASSLRAHRAREQFF
TRBJ2-7,TRBV11-2,TRBD2,.,TGTGCCAGCAGCTTAGATTTGCTAGCGGGAGGATTCTACGAGCAGTACTTC,CASSLDLLAGGFYEQYF
TRBJ2-2,TRBV19,.,.,TGTGCCAGTAGTATAGGGGGCACCGGGGAGCTGTTTTTT,CASSIGGTGELFF
TRBJ1-1,TRBV25-1,.,once,TGTGCCAGCAGTGAATGGGGGAGGACTGAAGCTTTCTTT,CASSEWGRTEAFF
TRBJ1-1,TRBV11-2,.,.,TGTGCCAGCAGCTTAAGGAACACGAACACTGAAGCTTTCTTT,CASSLRNTNTEAFF
TRBJ2-5,TRBV5-1,.,.,TGCGCCAGCAGCTCGCAGGGTATCGAGACCCAGTACTTC,CASSSQGIETQYF
TRBJ2-7,TRBV25-1,TRBD2,.,TGTGCCAGCAGTGAATCCATAGCGGGAGTAGGCGAGCAGTACTTC,CASSESIAGVGEQYF
TRBJ2-4,TRBV5-8,TRBD2,.,TGTGCCAGCAGCTTTCTCTCTAGCGGGAACGCAGTCTCGAAAAACATTCAGTACTTC,CASSFLSSGNAVSKNIQYF
TRBJ1-2,TRBV28,.,.,TGTGCCAGCACCACCCCCCGCTTCGCCTATGGCTACACCTTC,CASTTPRFAYGYTF
TRBJ1-1,TRBV11-2,.,.,TGTGCCAGCAGCAATGACCGAGAGACTGAAGCTTTCTTT,CASSNDRETEAFF
TRBJ1-1,TRBV2,.,.,TGTGCCAGCATTCAACAGAGGGGGGAGAAGGCTTTCTTT,CASIQQRGEKAFF
TRBJ2-1,TRBV7-2,.,few,TGTGCCAGCAGCCCCCGGTCCCAACTCAATGAGCAGTTCTTC,CASSPRSQLNEQFF
TRBJ2-1,TRBV7-9,.,.,TGTGCCAGCAGCTGGACAGGGACTACCTCCTACAATGAGCAGTTCTTC,CASSWTGTTSYNEQFF
TRBJ1-5,TRBV5-1,.,.,TGCGCCAGCAGCTTGGGTGGGGGATATCAGCCCCAGCATTTT,CASSLGGGYQPQHF
TRBJ2-7,TRBV7-2,TRBD2,.,TGTGCCAGCAGGCCGACTAGCGGGAGGGTCGGGGAGCAGTACTTC,CASRPTSGRVGEQYF
TRBJ2-2,TRBV18,.,few,TGTGCCAGCTCACCACCGAGGACAGCCTTCAACACCGGGGAGCTGTTTTTT,CASSPPRTAFNTGELFF
TRBJ2-3,TRBV2,.,few,TGTGCCAGCAGCCCTATTCGAGCTACAGATACGCAGTATTTT,CASSPIRATDTQYF
TRBJ2-3,TRBV7-8,.,once,TGTGCCAGCAGTGGGGTAGGGGATACGCAGTATTTT,CASSGVGDTQYF
TRBJ2-1,TRBV6-4,TRBD2,.,TGTGCCAGCAGTGGCAATGGACTAGCGGGAGATGAGCAGTTCTTC,CASSGNGLAGDEQFF
TRBJ2-3,TRBV7-2,TRBD2,.,TGTGCCAGCAGCTACACGACAGGGACTAGCGGGAGAGGAAATACGCAGTATTTT,CASSYTTGTSGRGNTQYF
TRBJ2-7,TRBV4-3,.,once,TGCGCCAGCAGCCAAGCAAGTAAGCTCAGCGAGCAGTACTTC,CASSQASKLSEQYF
TRBJ2-5,TRBV7-2,TRBD2,once,TGTGCCAGCAGCTTAGGGTTAGCGGGAGAAGCGGAGACCCAGTACTTC,CASSLGLAGEAETQYF
TRBJ2-2,TRBV11-3,.,once,TGTGCCAGCAGCTTATCGCTAGCAGCCGGGGAGCTGTTTTTT,CASSLSLAAGELFF
TRBJ2-5,TRBV6-1,.,.,TGTGCCAGCATGCGCGAGCCACAAGAGACCCAGTACTTC,CASMREPQETQYF
TRBJ2-2,TRBV5-1,.,.,TGCGCCAGCAGCTTCGGGAGAACCGGGGAGCTGTTTTTT,CASSFGRTGELFF
TRBJ2-3,TRBV11-1,TRBD2,.,TGTGCCAGCACTATTACCCCGGGAGGGGCCGGTACGCAGTATTTT,CASTITPGGAGTQYF
TRBJ2-3,TRBV5-1,TRBD1,.,TGCGCCAGCAGCCCGGAGGGGACAGGGAACACAGATACGCAGTATTTT,CASSPEGTGNTDTQYF
TRBJ2-1,TRBV5-4,.,.,TGTGCCAGCAGCGCGACAACGAGCTCCTACAATGAGCAGTTCTTC,CASSATTSSYNEQFF
TRBJ1-2,TRBV7-9,TRBD1,.,TGTGCCAGCAGCTGGACAGGGGGCGTGAGCTATGGCTACACCTTC,CASSWTGGVSYGYTF
TRBJ2-2,TRBV7-2,TRBD2,.,TGTGCCAGCAGCATGGGACTAGCAGGCGGGGAGCTGTTTTTT,CASSMGLAGGELFF
TRBJ2-5,TRBV28,TRBD2,.,TGTGCCAGCAGTCCGCCGGGACTAGCGGGAGAGACCCAGTACTTC,CASSPPGLAGETQYF
TRBJ2-7,TRBV28,.,.,TGTGCCAGCAGCCCTCCGGGGAACTCCTACGAGCAGTACTTC,CASSPPGNSYEQYF
TRBJ1-2,TRBV10-3,.,once,TGTGCCATCGCCGGGATGCTTGGGGGGGGCTACACCTTC,CAIAGMLGGGYTF
TRBJ2-1,TRBV18,TRBD1,.,TGTGCCAGCTCACTTCGGACAGGTCAAAACAATGAGCAGTTCTTC,CASSLRTGQNNEQFF
TRBJ2-7,TRBV27,.,.,TGTGCCAGCAGTTACATCTCGGGACTTCCTCTTAGAGTCTACGAGCAGTACTTC,CASSYISGLPLRVYEQYF
TRBJ2-7,TRBV5-4,TRBD2,.,TGTGCCAGCAGCTCTAGCGGGGTTACCTACGAGCAGTACTTC,CASSSSGVTYEQYF
TRBJ2-7,TRBV9,TRBD2,once,TGTGCCAGCAGCACCCATAGCGGGAGAGACGAGCAGTACTTC,CASSTHSGRDEQYF
TRBJ2-1,TRBV18,.,.,TGTGCCAGCTCACCTAATGAGCCCCTCCACAATGAGCAGTTCTTC,CASSPNEPLHNEQFF
TRBJ1-5,TRBV30,.,few,TGTGCCTGGTCGACGGGAAATCAGCCCCAGCATTTT,CAWSTGNQPQHF
TRBJ1-3,TRBV6-5,.,.,TGTGCCAGCAGTATCAAACCTTACTCTGGAAACACCATATATTTT,CASSIKPYSGNTIYF
TRBJ2-3,TRBV2,TRBD1,.,TGTGCCAGTGGACAGGGGGCGGCAGATACGCAGTATTTT,CASGQGAADTQYF
TRBJ2-7,TRBV6-1,.,few,TGTGCCACCGGGTATGGGGCCGGCTACGAGCAGTACTTC,CATGYGAGYEQYF
TRBJ2-5,TRBV10-3,TRBD1,.,TGTGCCGTAAACAGGGGGTCTGAAGAGACCCAGTACTTC,CAVNRGSEETQYF
TRBJ1-5,TRBV18,.,.,TGTGCCAGCTCACCACCAAACAGGGATAGCAATCAGCCCCAGCATTTT,CASSPPNRDSNQPQHF
TRBJ2-2,TRBV7-2,.,.,TGTGCCAGCAGCTTAGTCCCCCCGGGAACGAACACCGGGGAGCTGTTTTTT,CASSLVPPGTNTGELFF
TRBJ2-7,TRBV18,TRBD1,.,TGTGCCAGCTCATCGCCCGGGACAGTAAACTACGAGCAGTACTTC,CASSSPGTVNYEQYF
TRBJ2-2,TRBV7-2,.,.,TGTGCCAGCAGCTTAGCGTCCCGGACCGGGGAGCTGTTTTTT,CASSLASRTGELFF